This paragraph covers one T cell receptor (beta chain) sequence. Antigen: not known. The sample originates from a study of blood T cells in healthy people across ages. Background on the study: Template switching recovered approximately one barcoded beta molecule for every two T cells. Findings and caveats of the study: Relative to aged donors, long-lived donors carried more naive CD4+ cells and displayed higher diversity.

Each sample used at least 7 million PBMCs. Total RNA extraction produced at least 5 micrograms (per sample) for the study. The CDR3 is 14 residues long. V lost 7 bases, J lost 6 bases, and 10 bases stayed unmatched. The use of a sample-barcoded 5' primer and a J-beta primer mix characterized a second PCR of roughly 6 to 12 cycles. From the 5' RACE reads, TCRdb called clonotypes with MiXCR, one entry per CDR3 protein. The data hold 1.5 million to 2 million distinct CDR3 sequences, with 49% observed a single time. The TCR was taken from a woman aged 40 to 49 in good health. This chain connects TRBV12-3 or TRBV12-4 to TRBJ1-2; 8 bases align to TRBD1. The material sequenced was blood. Here the CDR3 reads CASNLRTGPDGYTF. The CDR3 DNA is TGTGCCAGCAATCTGAGGACAGGGCCGGATGGCTACACCTTC.